The rows below give T cell receptor beta chains drawn from one sample of a study of T-cell reconstitution after alpha-beta-depleted transplantation in children. TCRdb reprocessed the PCR reads with MiXCR, giving one entry per CDR3 protein. The table shows more than 400,000 distinct CDR3 sequences, with roughly 10% occurring only once. Sequenced material: PBMCs, mostly from graft donor cells, taken 180 days after TCRalphabeta/CD19-depleted stem cell transplant. These receptors were obtained from a female patient younger than 10 who had a stem cell transplant for aplastic anemia, so the T cells may come from the graft donor. Each CDR3 is given with its conserved first and last residue. D genes are given only for firm matches. Rows may omit the clone size; those that give it use once, few, many or a size class.

clone size | J gene | V gene | D gene | CDR3 DNA | CDR3 protein
NA | TRBJ1-5 | TRBV28 | NA | TGTGCCAGCAGTACTGCTAGGCTGCTCAATCAGCCCCAGCATTTT | CASSTARLLNQPQHF
NA | TRBJ1-5 | TRBV28 | NA | TGTGCCAGTTACCCACCGGGGCCAGGGCAAGGAAGGAATCAGCCCCAGCATTTT | CASYPPGPGQGRNQPQHF
NA | TRBJ2-1 | TRBV29-1 | NA | TGCAGCGTTGCCAAGACAGTTACCCTCACGGAGCAGTTCTTC | CSVAKTVTLTEQFF
many | TRBJ1-2 | TRBV7-8 | TRBD1 | TGTGCCAGCAGTTCAACAGGGGGTAACTATGGCTACACCTTC | CASSSTGGNYGYTF
many | TRBJ2-2 | TRBV24-1 | NA | TGTGCCACCAGTGATCCCGCCGGGCTAGCCAACACCGGGGAGCTGTTTTTT | CATSDPAGLANTGELFF
NA | TRBJ2-1 | TRBV29-1 | NA | TGCAGCGTTGAAGATCCCTTGAATGAGCAGTTCTTC | CSVEDPLNEQFF
few | TRBJ2-6 | TRBV5-1 | TRBD2 | TGCGCCAGCAGCTTGGGGGAGGGCCCTGGGGCCAACGTCCTGACTTTC | CASSLGEGPGANVLTF
few | TRBJ1-5 | TRBV6-2/TRBV6-3 | NA | TGTGCCAGCAGTTGGCAGGGGTATTCGGTGGGCTTGAATCAGCCCCAGCATTTT | CASSWQGYSVGLNQPQHF
few | TRBJ1-6 | TRBV14 | NA | TGTGCCAGCCATGGGACCGAAGGTTCCTATAATTCACCCCTCCACTTT | CASHGTEGSYNSPLHF
NA | TRBJ2-7 | TRBV20-1 | TRBD1 | TGCAGTGCCGCCGGGACAGGGTTGTCCTACGAGCAGTACTTC | CSAAGTGLSYEQYF
few | TRBJ2-4 | TRBV14 | NA | TGTGCCAGCAGCCAAGAGATGGCCAAAAACATTCAGTACTTC | CASSQEMAKNIQYF
NA | TRBJ2-2 | TRBV28 | NA | TGTGCCTGGGGGTACAGGAACACCGGGGAGCTGTTTTTT | CAWGYRNTGELFF
few | TRBJ1-2 | TRBV29-1 | TRBD1 | TGCAGCGTTGAAGAAGCCAGGGGGCTTGGCTATGGCTACACCTTC | CSVEEARGLGYGYTF
few | TRBJ2-5 | TRBV20-1 | NA | TGCAGTGCGCCACAGGGAGTCTTTAGCGAGACCCAGTACTTC | CSAPQGVFSETQYF
NA | TRBJ2-7 | TRBV5-7 | TRBD2 | TGTGCCAGCAGCTTGACTAGCGGGAGGCCAAGCTCCTACGAGCAGTACTTC | CASSLTSGRPSSYEQYF
NA | TRBJ2-7 | TRBV5-6 | NA | TGTGCCAGCAGCTGGCAGAGCGTCTACGAGCAGTACTTC | CASSWQSVYEQYF
few | TRBJ1-1 | TRBV9 | NA | TGTGCCAGCAGCGGCGGTACTCAGGGGCCGACTGAAGCTTTCTTT | CASSGGTQGPTEAFF
NA | TRBJ2-4 | TRBV11-2 | TRBD2 | TGTGCCAGCAGCCTACTCCTCGCGGGGGGGATATTCAAAAACATTCAGTACTTC | CASSLLLAGGIFKNIQYF
NA | TRBJ1-5 | TRBV20-1 | TRBD1 | TGCAGTGTAAACAGGGGTTATAGCAATCAGCCCCAGCATTTT | CSVNRGYSNQPQHF
NA | TRBJ2-7 | TRBV6-2/TRBV6-3 | NA | TGTGCCAGCAGTTCGGACAGCCCGAGCTCCTACGAGCAGTACTTC | CASSSDSPSSYEQYF
NA | TRBJ2-3 | TRBV6-2/TRBV6-3 | TRBD2 | TGTGCCAGCAGTTACTTGGTTCGTCGCGGGAGGATAAATACGCAGTATTTT | CASSYLVRRGRINTQYF
NA | TRBJ1-2 | TRBV28 | TRBD1 | TGTGCCAGCAGTCGGCTGACAGGGGAAGGCCACGGCTACACCTTC | CASSRLTGEGHGYTF
NA | TRBJ2-3 | TRBV4-1 | TRBD2 | TGCGCCAGCAGCCCCGTGGGACTAGCGGTTGTCACAGATACGCAGTATTTT | CASSPVGLAVVTDTQYF
NA | TRBJ2-7 | TRBV7-6 | NA | TGTGCCAGCAGCGAAGGGGTAGGAGCCTACGAGCAGTACTTC | CASSEGVGAYEQYF
NA | TRBJ2-5 | TRBV28 | NA | TGTGCCAGCAGTTTTTGGGGGAAGACCCAGTACTTC | CASSFWGKTQYF